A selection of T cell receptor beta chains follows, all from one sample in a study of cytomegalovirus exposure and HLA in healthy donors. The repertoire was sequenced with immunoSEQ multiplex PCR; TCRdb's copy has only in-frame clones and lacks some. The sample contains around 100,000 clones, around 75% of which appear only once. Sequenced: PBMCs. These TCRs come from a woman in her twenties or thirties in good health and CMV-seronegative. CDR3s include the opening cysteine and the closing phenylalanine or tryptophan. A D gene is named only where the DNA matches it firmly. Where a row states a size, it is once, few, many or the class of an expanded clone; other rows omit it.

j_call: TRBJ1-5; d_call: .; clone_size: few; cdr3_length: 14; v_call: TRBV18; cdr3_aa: CASSPGGGYQPQHF; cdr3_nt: TGTGCCAGCTCACCCGGCGGGGGGTATCAGCCCCAGCATTTT
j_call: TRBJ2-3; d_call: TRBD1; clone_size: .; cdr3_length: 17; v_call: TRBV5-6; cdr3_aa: CASSEDRGTLSTDTQYF; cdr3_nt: TGTGCCAGCAGCGAGGACAGGGGGACCCTTAGCACAGATACGCAGTATTTT
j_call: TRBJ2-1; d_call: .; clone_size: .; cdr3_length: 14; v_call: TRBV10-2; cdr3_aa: CASSERLDYNEQFF; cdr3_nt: TGCGCCAGCAGTGAAAGACTGGACTACAATGAGCAGTTCTTC
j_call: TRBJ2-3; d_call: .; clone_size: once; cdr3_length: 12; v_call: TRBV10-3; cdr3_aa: CAIAGNTDTQYF; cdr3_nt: TGTGCCATCGCGGGGAACACAGATACGCAGTATTTT
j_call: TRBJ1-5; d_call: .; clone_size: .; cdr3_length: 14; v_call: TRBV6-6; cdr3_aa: CASSQGWGDQPQHF; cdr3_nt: TGTGCCAGCAGTCAAGGGTGGGGGGATCAGCCCCAGCATTTT
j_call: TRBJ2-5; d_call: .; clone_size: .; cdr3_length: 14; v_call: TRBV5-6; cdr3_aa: CASSFWGVQETQYF; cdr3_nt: TGTGCCAGCAGCTTTTGGGGGGTCCAAGAGACCCAGTACTTC
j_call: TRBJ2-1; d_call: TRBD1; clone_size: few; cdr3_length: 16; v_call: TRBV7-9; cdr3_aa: CASRHSEGQGNNEQFF; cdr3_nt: TGTGCCAGCAGGCACTCCGAGGGACAGGGTAACAATGAGCAGTTCTTC
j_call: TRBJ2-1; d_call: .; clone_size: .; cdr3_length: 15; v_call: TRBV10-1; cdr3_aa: CASSESIHLTDEQFF; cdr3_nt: TGCGCCAGCAGTGAGTCGATACACCTTACAGATGAGCAGTTCTTC
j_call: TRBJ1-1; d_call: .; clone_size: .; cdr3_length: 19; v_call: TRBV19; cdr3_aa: CASISYAGGIKFSDTEAFF; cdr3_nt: TGTGCCAGTATTTCATACGCGGGGGGGATCAAGTTTTCCGACACTGAAGCTTTCTTT
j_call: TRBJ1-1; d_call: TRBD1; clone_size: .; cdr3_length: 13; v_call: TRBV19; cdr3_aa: CASSIRGDSEAFF; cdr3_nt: TGTGCCAGTAGTATAAGAGGGGACAGTGAAGCTTTCTTT
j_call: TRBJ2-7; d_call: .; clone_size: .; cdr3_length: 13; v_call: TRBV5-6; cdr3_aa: CASRLGHSYEQYF; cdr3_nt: TGTGCCAGCAGACTCGGACATTCCTACGAGCAGTACTTC
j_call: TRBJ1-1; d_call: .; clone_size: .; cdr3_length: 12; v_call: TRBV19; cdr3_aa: CASSEDSSEAFF; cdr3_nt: TGTGCCAGTAGTGAGGACTCCTCTGAAGCTTTCTTT
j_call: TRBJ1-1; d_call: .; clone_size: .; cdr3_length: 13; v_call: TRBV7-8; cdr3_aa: CASSAQIGTEAFF; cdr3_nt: TGTGCCAGCAGCGCCCAGATTGGCACTGAAGCTTTCTTT
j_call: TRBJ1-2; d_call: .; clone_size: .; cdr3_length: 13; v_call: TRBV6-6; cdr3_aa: CASSYVRSRGYTF; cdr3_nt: TGTGCCAGCAGTTACGTACGGTCCCGGGGCTACACCTTC
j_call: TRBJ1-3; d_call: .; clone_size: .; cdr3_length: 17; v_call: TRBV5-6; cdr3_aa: CASSLQGTWRAGNTIYF; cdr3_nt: TGTGCCAGCAGCTTGCAGGGTACCTGGAGAGCTGGAAACACCATATATTTT
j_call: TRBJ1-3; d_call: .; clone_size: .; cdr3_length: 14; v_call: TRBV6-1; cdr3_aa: CASSAPGGGNTIYF; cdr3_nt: TGTGCCAGCAGTGCTCCCGGGGGAGGAAACACCATATATTTT
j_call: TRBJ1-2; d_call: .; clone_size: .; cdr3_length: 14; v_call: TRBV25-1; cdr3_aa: CASSGTGMVYGYTF; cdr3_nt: TGTGCCAGCAGTGGCACGGGGATGGTGTATGGCTACACCTTC
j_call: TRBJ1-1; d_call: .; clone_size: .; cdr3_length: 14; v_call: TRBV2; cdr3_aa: CASSARLEGTEAFF; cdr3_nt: TGTGCCAGCAGTGCCCGACTCGAGGGCACTGAAGCTTTCTTT
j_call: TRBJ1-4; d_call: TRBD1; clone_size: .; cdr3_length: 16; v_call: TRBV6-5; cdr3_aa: CASSYSLTGGREKLFF; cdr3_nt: TGTGCCAGCAGTTACTCCTTGACAGGGGGGCGTGAAAAACTGTTTTTT
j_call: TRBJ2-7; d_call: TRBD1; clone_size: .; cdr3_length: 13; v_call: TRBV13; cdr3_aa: CASSAVTGVEQYF; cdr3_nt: TGTGCCAGCAGCGCCGTCACAGGGGTCGAGCAGTACTTC
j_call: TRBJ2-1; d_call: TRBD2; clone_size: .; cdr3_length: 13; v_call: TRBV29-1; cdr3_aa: CSVRGRVNNEQFF; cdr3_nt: TGCAGCGTTAGAGGGAGGGTTAACAATGAGCAGTTCTTC
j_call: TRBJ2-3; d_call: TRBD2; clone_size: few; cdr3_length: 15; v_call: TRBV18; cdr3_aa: CASSIVAGGADTQYF; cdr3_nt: TGTGCCAGCTCTATTGTCGCGGGAGGGGCAGATACGCAGTATTTT
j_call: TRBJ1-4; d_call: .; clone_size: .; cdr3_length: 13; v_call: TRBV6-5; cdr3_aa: CASSAGQWEKLFF; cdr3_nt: TGTGCCAGCAGTGCCGGACAGTGGGAAAAACTGTTTTTT
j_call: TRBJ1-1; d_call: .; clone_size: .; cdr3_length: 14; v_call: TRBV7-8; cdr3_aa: CASSLALRPAEAFF; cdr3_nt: TGTGCCAGCAGCTTAGCGCTGAGGCCCGCTGAAGCTTTCTTT
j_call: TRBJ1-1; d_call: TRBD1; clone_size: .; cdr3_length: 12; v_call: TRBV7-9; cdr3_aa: CASSVSGGGAFF; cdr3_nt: TGTGCCAGCAGCGTATCAGGGGGAGGAGCTTTCTTT
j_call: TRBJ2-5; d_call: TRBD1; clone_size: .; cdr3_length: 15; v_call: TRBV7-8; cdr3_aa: CASSPHRDRAETQYF; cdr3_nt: TGTGCCAGCAGCCCCCACCGGGACAGGGCTGAGACCCAGTACTTC
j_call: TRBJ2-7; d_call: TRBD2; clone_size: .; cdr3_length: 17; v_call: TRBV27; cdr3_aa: CASSGLAGGRQTYEQYF; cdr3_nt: TGTGCCAGCAGCGGACTAGCGGGAGGTCGTCAGACCTACGAGCAGTACTTC
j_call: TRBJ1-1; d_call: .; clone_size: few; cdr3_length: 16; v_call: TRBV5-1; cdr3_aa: CASSLTTGAMNTEAFF; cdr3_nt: TGCGCCAGCAGCCTAACGACAGGAGCCATGAACACTGAAGCTTTCTTT
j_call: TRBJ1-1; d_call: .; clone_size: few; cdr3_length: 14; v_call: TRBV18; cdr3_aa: CASSPNMANTEAFF; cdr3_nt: TGTGCCAGCTCACCAAATATGGCGAACACTGAAGCTTTCTTT
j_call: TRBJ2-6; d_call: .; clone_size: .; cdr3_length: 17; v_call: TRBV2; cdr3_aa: CASTASFGPSGANVLTF; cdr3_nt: TGTGCCAGCACCGCATCGTTTGGGCCTTCTGGGGCCAACGTCCTGACTTTC
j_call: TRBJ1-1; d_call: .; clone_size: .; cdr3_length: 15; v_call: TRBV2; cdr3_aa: CASSEEGTRNTEAFF; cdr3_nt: TGTGCCAGCAGTGAAGAGGGTACTAGGAACACTGAAGCTTTCTTT
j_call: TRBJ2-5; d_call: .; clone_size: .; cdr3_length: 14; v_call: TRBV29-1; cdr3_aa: CSVGQTGTQETQYF; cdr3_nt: TGCAGCGTTGGGCAAACAGGCACCCAAGAGACCCAGTACTTC
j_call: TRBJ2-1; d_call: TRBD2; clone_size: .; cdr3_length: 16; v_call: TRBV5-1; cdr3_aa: CASSFPGLAGIDEQFF; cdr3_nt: TGCGCCAGCAGCTTCCCGGGACTAGCGGGAATCGATGAGCAGTTCTTC
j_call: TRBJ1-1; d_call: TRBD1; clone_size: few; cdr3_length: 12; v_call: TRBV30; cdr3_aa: CACDRGTGEAFF; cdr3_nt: TGTGCCTGTGACAGGGGGACCGGTGAAGCTTTCTTT
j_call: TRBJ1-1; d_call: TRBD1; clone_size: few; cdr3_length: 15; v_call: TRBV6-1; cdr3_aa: CASSDEGTGRTEAFF; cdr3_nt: TGTGCCAGCAGTGACGAAGGGACAGGGAGGACTGAAGCTTTCTTT
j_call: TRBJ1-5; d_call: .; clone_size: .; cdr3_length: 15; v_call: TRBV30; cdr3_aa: CAWSVGGAKDQPQHF; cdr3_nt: TGTGCCTGGAGTGTGGGAGGGGCCAAGGATCAGCCCCAGCATTTT
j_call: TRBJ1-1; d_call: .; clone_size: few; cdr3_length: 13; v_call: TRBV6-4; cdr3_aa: CASSEQLNTEAFF; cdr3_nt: TGTGCCAGCAGTGAACAGTTAAACACTGAAGCTTTCTTT
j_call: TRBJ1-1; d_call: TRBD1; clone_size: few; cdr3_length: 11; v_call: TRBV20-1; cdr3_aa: CSASGLAQGPF; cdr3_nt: TGCAGTGCTAGTGGTTTAGCACAGGGGCCCTTC
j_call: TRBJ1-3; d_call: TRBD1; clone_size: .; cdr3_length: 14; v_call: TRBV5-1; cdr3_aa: CASSVGTAGNTIYF; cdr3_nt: TGCGCCAGCAGCGTTGGGACAGCTGGAAACACCATATATTTT
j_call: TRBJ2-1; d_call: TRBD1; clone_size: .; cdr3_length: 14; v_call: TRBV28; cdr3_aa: CASSLGTGRNEQFF; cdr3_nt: TGTGCCAGCAGTTTAGGGACAGGGAGGAATGAGCAGTTCTTC
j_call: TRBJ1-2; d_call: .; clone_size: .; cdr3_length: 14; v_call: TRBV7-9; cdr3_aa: CASSFGGHSYGYTF; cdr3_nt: TGTGCCAGCAGCTTTGGCGGACACTCCTATGGCTACACCTTC
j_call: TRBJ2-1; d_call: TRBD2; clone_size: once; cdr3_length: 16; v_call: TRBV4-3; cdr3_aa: CASSPMRAGLLNEQFF; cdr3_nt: TGCGCCAGCAGCCCTATGCGAGCGGGGCTCCTCAATGAGCAGTTCTTC
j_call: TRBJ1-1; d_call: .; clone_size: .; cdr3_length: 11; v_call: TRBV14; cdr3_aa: CASSRESEAFF; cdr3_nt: TGTGCCAGCAGCAGGGAGAGTGAAGCTTTCTTT
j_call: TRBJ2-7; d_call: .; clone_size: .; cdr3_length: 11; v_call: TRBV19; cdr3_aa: CASSEGYEQYF; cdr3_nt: TGTGCCAGTAGTGAGGGATACGAGCAGTACTTC
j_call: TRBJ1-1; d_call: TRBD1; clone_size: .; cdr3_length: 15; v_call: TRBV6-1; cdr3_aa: CASSDRDRGPIGAFF; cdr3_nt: TGTGCCAGCAGTGATCGGGACAGGGGGCCGATCGGAGCTTTCTTT
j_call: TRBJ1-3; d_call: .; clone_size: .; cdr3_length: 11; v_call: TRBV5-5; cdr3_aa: CASSLADTIYF; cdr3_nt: TGTGCCAGCAGCTTGGCAGACACCATATATTTT
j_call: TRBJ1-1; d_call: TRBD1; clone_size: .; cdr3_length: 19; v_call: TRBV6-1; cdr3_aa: CASSEPWTGGWSLDTEAFF; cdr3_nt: TGTGCCAGCAGTGAACCATGGACAGGGGGCTGGAGTTTGGACACTGAAGCTTTCTTT
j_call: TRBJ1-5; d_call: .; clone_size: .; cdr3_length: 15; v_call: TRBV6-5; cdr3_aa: CASRHPPESNQPQHF; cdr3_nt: TGTGCCAGCAGGCATCCCCCAGAAAGCAATCAGCCCCAGCATTTT
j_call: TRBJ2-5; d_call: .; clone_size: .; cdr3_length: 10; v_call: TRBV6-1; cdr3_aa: CASSAPAQYF; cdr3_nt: TGTGCCAGCAGCGCCCCGGCCCAGTACTTC
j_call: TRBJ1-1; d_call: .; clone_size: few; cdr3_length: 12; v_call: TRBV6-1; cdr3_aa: CASKMEYCEAFF; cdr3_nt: TGTGCCAGCAAGATGGAGTACTGTGAAGCTTTCTTT